One and the same sample provided the 16 T cell receptor beta chains below, sequenced in a study of CD8 T cells in ankylosing spondylitis. TCRdb reanalysed the 5' RACE reads using MiXCR and keeps one entry per CDR3 protein. The sample holds around 180,000 distinct CDR3 sequences, about 18% seen once. Specimen: blood, either unsorted or a sorted T cell fraction (not recorded which). The receptors here all came from a male donor aged 5-30 years with ankylosing spondylitis or in good health (not recorded which).

This clonotype has ten or more counts. The chain uses TRBV3-1 and TRBJ2-1, with 9 positions matching TRBD2. Germline CDR1 LGHDT, CDR2 YNNKEL (reference sequence). CDR3 length: 15 residues. Trimming at V came to 4 bases and at J to 4 bases, leaving 5 bases not matched to a gene. The CDR3 DNA reads TGTGCCAGCAGCCGAGCGGGAGGCGAATACAATGAGCAGTTCTTC. This encodes CASSRAGGEYNEQFF.

Ten or more counts support this clonotype. The V gene is TRBV11-1, the J gene TRBJ2-5, with D uncertain. CDR1 and CDR2 (germline): SGHAT, FQDESV (reference sequence). Trimming removed 0 bases at V and 4 bases at J, with 3 bases between. The CDR3 is made up of 12 amino acids. In nucleotides, the CDR3 is TGTGCCAGCAGCTTAGCGACAGAGACCCAGTACTTC. Translation: CASSLATETQYF.

In its sample, this clonotype was seen many times. The chain employs TRBV10-1 and TRBJ2-1; no definite D call. V lost 3 bases to trimming and J lost 7 bases, with 10 bases between them. Germline loops: CDR1 WNHNN, CDR2 SYGVQD (reference sequence). The CDR3 is 13 residues long. The CDR3 DNA follows: TGCGCCAGCAGTGATAGTTGGGGTAATGAGCAGTTCTTC. It is translated as CASSDSWGNEQFF.

This clonotype was seen many times. The V gene is TRBV27, the J gene TRBJ2-1, with TRBD2 identical over 12 bases. CDR3 length: 17 amino acids. The V gene's germline CDR1 is MNHEY and CDR2 SMNVEV (reference sequence). V lost 6 bases, J lost 4 bases, and 10 bases stayed unmatched. The CDR3: CASRPLAGGQGYNEQFF. In nucleotides, the CDR3 is TGTGCCAGCAGACCCCTAGCGGGAGGGCAAGGATACAATGAGCAGTTCTTC.

This clonotype has only a few counts. This rearrangement joins TRBV5-4 to TRBJ2-3, with 10 bases fitting TRBD2. V lost 5 bases to trimming and J lost 4 bases; unmatched junction nucleotides: 7. CDR1 is SGHNT, CDR2 YYREEE, per germline (reference sequence). CDR3 length: 15 residues. Here the CDR3 reads CASRPSGRRPDTQYF. The CDR3 DNA reads TGTGCCAGCAGACCTAGCGGGAGAAGGCCAGATACGCAGTATTTT.

This clonotype is a singleton in its sample. This chain links TRBV29-1 with TRBJ1-2, with TRBD1 as a possible D gene (5 bases). The CDR3 is made up of 15 amino acids. CDR1 SQVTM and CDR2 ANQGSEA come from the germline V gene. V gave up 7 bases and J gave up 1 base, with 19 bases separating them. Here the CDR3 reads CSADGRAHGNYGYTF. The CDR3 DNA is TGCAGCGCGGACGGCAGGGCGCACGGTAACTATGGCTACACCTTC.

This clonotype occurred many times. This chain uses TRBV7-9 with TRBJ1-5; no clear D. With 5 bases removed from V and 4 bases from J, the gap between germline ends came to 9 bases. The germline V gene has CDR1 SEHNR and CDR2 FQNEAQ (reference sequence). This CDR3 comprises 13 residues. In DNA, the CDR3 is TGTGCCAGCAGCCCGGCCCAGAATCAGCCCCAGCATTTT. Translation gives CASSPAQNQPQHF. The variable domain in full, completed from reference TRBV7-9 and TRBJ1-5, reads DTGVSQNPRHKITKRGQNVTFRCDPISEHNRLYWYRQTLGQGPEFLTYFQNEAQLEKSRLLSDRFSAERPKGSFSTLEIQRTEQGDSAMYLCASSPAQNQPQHFGDGTRLSIL.

This clonotype was seen repeatedly, ten times or more. The V gene is TRBV7-3, the J gene TRBJ2-4; D not resolved. V was trimmed by 1 base and J by 8 bases, leaving 9 bases between them. This CDR3 contains 13 residues. CDR1 and CDR2 from the germline V gene are SGHTA and FQGTGA. The CDR3 region is CASSLNPVDIQYF. CDR3 DNA: TGTGCCAGCAGCTTAAATCCGGTGGACATTCAGTACTTC.

This clonotype was seen only a few times. The chain has TRBV20-1 and TRBJ2-5; D is perhaps TRBD1 or TRBD2 (6 bases each). The germline V and J ends were trimmed by 3 bases and 4 bases, with 9 bases remaining between them. The germline V gene has CDR1 DFQATT and CDR2 SNEGSKA (reference sequence). This CDR3 region has 12 residues. CDR3 DNA sequence: TGCAGTGCTAGCAGGGGAGGAGAGACCCAGTACTTC. Encoded protein: CSASRGGETQYF.

Ten or more counts support this clonotype. The CDR3 DNA sequence: TGTGCCAGCAGTCCCTCAGGGTTATTGGGTGAGCAGTTCTTC. It translates to CASSPSGLLGEQFF. This chain links TRBV12-3 or TRBV12-4 with TRBJ2-1; D might be TRBD1 (5 bases). The CDR3 length is 14 residues. Between the trimmed V and J ends, which lost 5 bases and 9 bases, there was a span of 17 bases.

There are a few counts of this clonotype. This CDR3 reads CAIPTSGSPKGETQYF. The CDR3 bases are TGTGCCATTCCGACTAGCGGGAGTCCAAAGGGAGAGACCCAGTACTTC. This sequence joins TRBV7-9 and TRBJ2-5, with 12 positions matching TRBD2. Trimming cost V 10 bases and J 4 bases; bases outside gene matches: 13. The germline V gene has CDR1 SEHNR and CDR2 FQNEAQ (reference sequence). The CDR3 is 16 amino acids.

This sequence joins TRBV27 and TRBJ1-4, with 7 nucleotides matching TRBD1. Germline CDR1 reads MNHEY; CDR2 reads SMNVEV (reference sequence). V was pared by 2 bases and J by 5 bases, with 5 bases of the junction left unmatched. The CDR3 loop spans 15 amino acids. CDR3 sequence: CASSLATGVNEKLFF. CDR3 bases: TGTGCCAGCAGTTTAGCAACAGGGGTGAATGAAAAACTGTTTTTT.

This clonotype was counted many times. This CDR3 is CASSQDTLFRGRPESPLHF. The CDR3 region has the DNA TGTGCCAGCAGCCAAGATACTCTCTTCAGGGGACGACCTGAATCACCCCTCCACTTT. The chain couples TRBV3-1 to TRBJ1-6, with a weak D call TRBD1 (6 bases). Germline-derived CDR1 and CDR2 are LGHDT and YNNKEL (reference sequence). Trimming took 0 bases from V and 10 from J, leaving 25 bases between them. The CDR3 contains 19 residues.

This clonotype came up many times. V is TRBV29-1 and J is TRBJ2-1, with TRBD2 as a possible D gene (5 bases). Per the germline V gene, CDR1 is SQVTM and CDR2 is ANQGSEA. The CDR3 runs 11 residues. V lost 6 bases and J lost 5, with 8 bases in between. CDR3 nucleotides: TGCAGCGTGAGGGAAAACAATGAGCAGTTCTTC. It yields the protein CSVRENNEQFF.

This clonotype was observed many times. The V and J genes are TRBV7-2 and TRBJ2-1; D uncertain. The ends were cut back, 5 bases at V and 1 base at J, with 12 bases in the middle. The germline gives CDR1 SGHTA, CDR2 FQGNSA. The CDR3 contains 15 residues. In nucleotides, the CDR3 is TGTGCCAGCAGCCAGGCCCTGGGGTCCTACAATGAGCAGTTCTTC. Protein product: CASSQALGSYNEQFF.

In this sample, this clonotype turned up many times. The chain employs TRBV25-1 and TRBJ2-1; 14 nucleotides line up with TRBD2. Germline values: CDR1 MGHDK, CDR2 SYGVNS. This CDR3 has 15 residues. V shed 4 bases, J shed 6 bases, and the junction held 2 bases outside the gene matches. CDR3 amino acids: CASSGLAGGLNEQFF. In DNA form, the CDR3 reads TGTGCCAGCAGTGGACTAGCGGGAGGGCTCAATGAGCAGTTCTTC. Full variable domain (missing parts from reference TRBV25-1 and TRBJ2-1): EADIYQTPRYLVIGTGKKITLECSQTMGHDKMYWYQQDPGMELHLIHYSYGVNSTEKGDLSSESTVSRIRTEHFPLTLESARPSHTSQYLCASSGLAGGLNEQFFGPGTRLTVL.